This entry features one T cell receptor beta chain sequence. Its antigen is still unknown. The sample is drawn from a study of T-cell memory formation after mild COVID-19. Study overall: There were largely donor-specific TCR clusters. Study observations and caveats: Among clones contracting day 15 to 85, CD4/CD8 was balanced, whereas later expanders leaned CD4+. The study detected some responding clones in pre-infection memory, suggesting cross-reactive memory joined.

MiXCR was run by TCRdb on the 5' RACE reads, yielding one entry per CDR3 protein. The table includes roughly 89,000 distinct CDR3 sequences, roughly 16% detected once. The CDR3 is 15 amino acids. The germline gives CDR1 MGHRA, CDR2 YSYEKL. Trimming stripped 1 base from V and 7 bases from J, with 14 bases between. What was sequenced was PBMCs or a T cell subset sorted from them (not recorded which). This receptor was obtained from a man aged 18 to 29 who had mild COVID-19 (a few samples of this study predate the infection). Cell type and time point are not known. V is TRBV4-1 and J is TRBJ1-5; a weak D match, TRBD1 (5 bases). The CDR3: CASSQVEGVNQPQHF. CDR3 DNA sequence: TGCGCCAGCAGCCAAGTCGAAGGGGTTAACCAGCCCCAGCATTTT.